Included here is one T cell receptor beta chain sequence, with context. Its specific antigen is unknown. Base qualities are not provided; no much larger clone lies one nucleotide away. This specimen belongs to a study of cytomegalovirus exposure and HLA in healthy donors (dated by TCRdb to 2017 to 2019). About the full investigation: According to a later analysis, the 120 or so validation repertoires were produced on the same platform as the 666 repertoires of the first cohort. Along with the 666-subject first cohort, a separate validation cohort of around 120 different subjects was used. High-throughput TCR immunosequencing, statistical association of individual TCRs with disease status, and machine learning were combined to predict cytomegalovirus infection status. The study aimed to test whether cataloging public T cell receptors could reveal signatures of past pathogen exposure. General conclusions and limits of the study: A later analysis found that TCRs clustered in the first cohort also tended to co-occur in the 120 validation repertoires, with 94% of cluster scores above 0. A later analysis lacked HLA typing for the validation cohort, so it scored co-occurrence in that cohort across all 130 or so repertoires. Most TCR sequences were observed very rarely across donors, whereas some public TCRs were present in many individuals. In vitro tests confirmed that three of the cytomegalovirus-associated TCR beta chains recognize cytomegalovirus antigens. It was suggested by the authors that the approach could potentially be generalized to other disease states and immunological phenotypes. The classifier was reported to diagnose cytomegalovirus status with high specificity and sensitivity in both the original cohort and the validation cohort. In the study, roughly 160 TCR beta chains were listed as associated with cytomegalovirus.

Inclusive of the bounding cysteine and phenylalanine, the CDR3 is 16 residues long. Of all the DNA, just the CDR3 is kept, 48 bases in frame from base 1. The germline V gene encodes CDR1 LGHNT and CDR2 FRNRAP. Trimming removed 0 bases from V and 4 bases from J; the gene matches leave 6 bases unexplained. Separate from the approximately 670-subject first cohort, the validation cohort of roughly 120 subjects was the group to which the donors belonged. The library was produced with the immunoSEQ multiplex PCR assay. For the original study's pipeline: A statistical classification framework was developed to diagnose cytomegalovirus status using the catalog of TCR beta chain sequences. TCRdb limited this immuneACCESS table to in-frame rearrangements with V and J called. A share of clones is missing; checked studies link under half to unresolved V genes, and the rest is unexplained. The V and J calls and the clone size are those of that table, but D and trimming were determined from the DNA. The sample table shows under 300,000 clones, and 80% to 90% are seen once. Over 0.95% of the sample goes to the ten largest clones.

This sequence originates from a woman between 18 and 29 years old in good health and CMV-seronegative. The specimen sequenced was PBMCs. The chain is assembled from TRBV12-5 and TRBJ1-1; a stretch of 9 junction bases matches TRBD1. At the DNA level, the sequence is TGTGCTAGTGGTTTGGTACTTGGGACAGGGAGCACTGAAGCTTTCTTT. Its amino acids are CASGLVLGTGSTEAFF.